The source of this T cell receptor (beta chain) is a study of cytomegalovirus exposure and HLA in healthy donors. Overall study findings and caveats: Segments of the TCR beta V type were, in most cases, productive about 90% or about 30% of the time in an earlier analysis.

CDR3 length equals 15 residues. Deletions cut 4 bases from V and 4 bases from J, with 16 bases between. CDR1 and CDR2 from the germline V gene are MNHNS and SASEGT. The PCR used 60 Vbeta and 13 Jbeta primers. This table comes from immunoSEQ multiplex PCR, and its TCRdb copy is limited to in-frame clones, with some not included. The sample carries about 140,000 clones, roughly 70% recorded once. For this clone: What it binds is not known.

The TCR sequence derives from a man younger than 40 in good health and CMV-seropositive. The gene calls are TRBV6-1 and TRBJ2-5, with D perhaps TRBD2 (7 bases). Sequencing was carried out using PBMCs. For the CDR3, the DNA is TGTGCCAGCAGTGCCGCTAGCGCGGGGGCAGAGACCCAGTACTTC. Protein product: CASSAASAGAETQYF.